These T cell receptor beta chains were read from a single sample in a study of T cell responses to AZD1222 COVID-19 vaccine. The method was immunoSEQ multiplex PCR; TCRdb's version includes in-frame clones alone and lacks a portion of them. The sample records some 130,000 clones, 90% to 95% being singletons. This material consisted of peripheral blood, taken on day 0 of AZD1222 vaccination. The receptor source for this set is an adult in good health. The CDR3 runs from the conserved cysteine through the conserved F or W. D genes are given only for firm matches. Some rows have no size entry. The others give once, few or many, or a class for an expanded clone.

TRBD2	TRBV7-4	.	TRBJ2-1	TGTGCCAGCAGCCTAGTCTCTGGCGGGGGATACAATGAGCAGTTCTTC	CASSLVSGGGYNEQFF
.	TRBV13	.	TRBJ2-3	TGTGCCAGCAGCTTAGGAAGGGGCCGGACAGATACGCAGTATTTT	CASSLGRGRTDTQYF
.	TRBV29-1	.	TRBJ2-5	TGCAGCGTTCTAAGGCCAGGGGATAAGGAGACCCAGTACTTC	CSVLRPGDKETQYF
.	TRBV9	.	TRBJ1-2	TGTGCCAGCAGCGGACTAGCCCTTTCTCCGCATGGCTACACCTTC	CASSGLALSPHGYTF
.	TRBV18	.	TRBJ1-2	TGTGCCAGCTCACCATTGTCTGACCGCCACTATGGCTACACCTTC	CASSPLSDRHYGYTF
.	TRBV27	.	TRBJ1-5	TGTGCCAGCAGTTTTCCCAGTCAGCCCCAGCATTTT	CASSFPSQPQHF
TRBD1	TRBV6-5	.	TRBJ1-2	TGTGCCAGCAGTTACTCCGACAGGGGTGATGGCTACACCTTC	CASSYSDRGDGYTF
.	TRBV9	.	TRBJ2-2	TGTGCCAGCAGCGGTAGGAACACCGGGGAGCTGTTTTTT	CASSGRNTGELFF
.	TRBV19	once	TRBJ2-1	TGTGCCAGTAGTCCAGTAGGAACTAGCTTATCTTACAATGAGCAGTTCTTC	CASSPVGTSLSYNEQFF
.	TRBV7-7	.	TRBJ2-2	TGTGCTAGCAGACATCTGGGGGGGACAGACCCTCTAAACACCGGGGAGCTGTTTTTT	CASRHLGGTDPLNTGELFF
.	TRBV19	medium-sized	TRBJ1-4	TGTGCCAGTAATCAGGTGGGGGGCTGGGACTCTGCAACTAATGAAAAACTGTTTTTT	CASNQVGGWDSATNEKLFF